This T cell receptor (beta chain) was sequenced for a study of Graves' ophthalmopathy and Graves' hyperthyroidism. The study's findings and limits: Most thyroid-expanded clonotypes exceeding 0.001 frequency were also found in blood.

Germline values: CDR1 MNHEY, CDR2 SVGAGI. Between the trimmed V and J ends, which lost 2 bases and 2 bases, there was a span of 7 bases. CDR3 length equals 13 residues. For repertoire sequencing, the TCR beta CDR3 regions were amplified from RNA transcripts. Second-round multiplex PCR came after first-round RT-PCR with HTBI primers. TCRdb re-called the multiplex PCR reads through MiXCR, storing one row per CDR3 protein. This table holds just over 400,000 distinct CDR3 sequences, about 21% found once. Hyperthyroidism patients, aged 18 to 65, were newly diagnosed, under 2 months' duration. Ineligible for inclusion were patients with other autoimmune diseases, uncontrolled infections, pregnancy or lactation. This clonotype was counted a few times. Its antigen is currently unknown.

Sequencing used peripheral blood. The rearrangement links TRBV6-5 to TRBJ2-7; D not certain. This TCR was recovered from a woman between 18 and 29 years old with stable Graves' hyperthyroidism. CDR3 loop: CASSYRPTYEQYF. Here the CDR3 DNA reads TGTGCCAGCAGTTACCGCCCCACCTACGAGCAGTACTTC.